What follows are 29 T cell receptor beta chains derived from one specimen sequenced in a study of CD8 T cells in ankylosing spondylitis. TCRdb re-called the 5' RACE reads with MiXCR, one entry per CDR3 protein. The sample holds about 250,000 distinct CDR3 sequences, roughly 32% seen once. The specimen sequenced was blood, either unsorted or a sorted T cell fraction (not recorded which). The receptors shown here come from a male donor with ankylosing spondylitis or in good health (not recorded which).

This clonotype was detected a few times. J is TRBJ1-5 and V is TRBV29-1; possibly TRBD1 for D (5 bases). From germline, CDR1 is SQVTM and CDR2 ANQGSEA. The CDR3 has 13 residues. With 5 bases removed from V and 6 bases from J, the gap between germline ends came to 14 bases. The CDR3 is CSVPGLSGQPQHF. CDR3 in DNA: TGCAGCGTTCCGGGACTAAGCGGTCAGCCCCAGCATTTT.

This clonotype was seen more than once but under ten times. The chain is built from TRBV7-9 and TRBJ2-1; TRBD2 is a possible D gene (5 bases). Germline CDR1 and CDR2: SEHNR and FQNEAQ (reference sequence). The CDR3 extends over 15 amino acids. Trimming cost V 5 bases and J 8 bases, with 19 bases left between them. The DNA of the CDR3 is TGTGCCAGCAGCCTCGCCTTGGCCAGCGGCGATGAGCAGTTCTTC. Translating it yields CASSLALASGDEQFF.

The chain couples TRBV6-2 or TRBV6-3 to TRBJ2-4; D might be TRBD1 or TRBD2, each matching 5 bases. The V end was cut by 5 bases, the J end by 0 bases, with 29 bases between. The germline gives CDR1 MNHEY, CDR2 SVGEGT. This CDR3 is 21 amino acids long. As DNA, the CDR3 is TGTGCCAGCAGTCCCCGTCAAACCGGGACCAGGACCCACGAAGCCAAAAACATTCAGTACTTC. This encodes CASSPRQTGTRTHEAKNIQYF.

This clonotype was detected many times. The CDR3 here is CASSVAMGDSYEQYF. The CDR3 DNA reads as TGTGCCAGCAGCGTAGCAATGGGGGACTCCTACGAGCAGTACTTC. The gene calls are TRBV9 and TRBJ2-7; D is possibly TRBD1 or TRBD2 (5 bases each). CDR3 length: 15 amino acids. Germline lookup yields CDR1 SGDLS and CDR2 YYNGEE. The ends were cut back, 0 bases at V and 0 bases at J, with 10 bases in the middle. The entire variable domain, with the rest obtained from reference TRBV9 and TRBJ2-7, is as follows: DSGVTQTPKHLITATGQRVTLRCSPRSGDLSVYWYQQSLDQGLQFLIQYYNGEERAKGNILERFSAQQFPDLHSELNLSSLELGDSALYFCASSVAMGDSYEQYFGPGTRLTVT.

This clonotype was found a few times. V gene TRBV29-1 combines with J gene TRBJ1-1; TRBD1 matches 8 bases. Germline values: CDR1 SQVTM, CDR2 ANQGSEA. This CDR3 region has 13 residues. V lost 5 bases and J lost 1; bases outside the gene matches: 3. CDR3 nucleotides: TGCAGCGTTCCTGGGACAGGGAACACTGAAGCTTTCTTT. Amino acids: CSVPGTGNTEAFF.

This clonotype turned up a few times. J is TRBJ2-7 and V is TRBV10-3; D unclear. There are 13 residues in the CDR3. Germline V gene sequence: CDR1 ENHRY, CDR2 SYGVKD. V was shortened by 7 bases and J by 1 base, with 11 bases between the two germline ends. The CDR3 DNA reads TGTGCCATCAAGGGCAGGAGTTCCTACGAGCAGTACTTC. Amino acids: CAIKGRSSYEQYF.

The table lists this clonotype with a few counts. The chain recombines TRBV12-3 or TRBV12-4 with TRBJ1-5, with 9 nucleotides matching TRBD1. Germline trimming cut 6 bases from V and 5 bases from J; bases unmatched to any gene: 11. This CDR3 region has 16 residues. The CDR3 DNA reads as TGTGCCAGCAGCGCGGGGGGACAGGGAACGGATCAGCCCCAGCATTTT. This translates into CASSAGGQGTDQPQHF.

V usage is TRBV27 and J usage is TRBJ2-2; 9 positions match TRBD2. Germline CDR1 and CDR2: MNHEY and SMNVEV (reference sequence). The CDR3 has 17 amino acids. Trimming at V came to 5 bases and at J to 0 bases, leaving 7 bases not matched to a gene. CDR3 sequence (DNA): TGTGCCAGCAGTCCCTACCAGCGGGGGGCGAACACCGGGGAGCTGTTTTTT. Translating it yields CASSPYQRGANTGELFF.

The gene calls are TRBV5-1 and TRBJ2-1, with D unresolved. Germline values: CDR1 SGHRS, CDR2 YFSETQ. V gave up 0 bases and J gave up 9 bases, with 13 bases separating them. The length of the CDR3 is 14 residues. In DNA form, the CDR3 reads TGCGCCAGCAGCTTGGGTAGGGAAATCCGTGAGCAGTTCTTC. It yields the protein CASSLGREIREQFF.

The chain recombines TRBV20-1 with TRBJ2-5, with unresolved D. The CDR3 length is 10 residues. Between the trimmed V and J ends, which lost 5 bases and 5 bases, there was a span of 6 bases. The V gene's germline CDR1 is DFQATT and CDR2 SNEGSKA (reference sequence). Here the CDR3 DNA reads TGCAGTGCTCCCCAGGAGACCCAGTACTTC. It specifies CSAPQETQYF.

The J gene is TRBJ2-5, the V gene TRBV6-5; D is unclear. Germline CDR1 MNHEY, CDR2 SVGAGI. V dropped 0 bases and J dropped 1 base, with 9 bases sitting between them. The CDR3 totals 15 residues. CDR3 sequence reads: CASSYSSLSQETQYF. CDR3 DNA sequence: TGTGCCAGCAGTTACTCTTCGCTGAGCCAAGAGACCCAGTACTTC.

This clonotype was recorded a few times. This chain joins TRBV5-1 and TRBJ2-7, with TRBD1 as a possible D gene (6 bases). The CDR3 loop spans 15 amino acids. Trimming pared 1 base from V and 9 bases from J, leaving 20 bases between. Germline V gene lookup returns CDR1 SGHRS and CDR2 YFSETQ. CDR3 DNA: TGCGCCAGCAGCTTGACGGGACCAAACCCCAGGGGGCAGTACTTC. Amino acids: CASSLTGPNPRGQYF. The variable domain in full, with the rest retrieved from reference TRBV5-1 and TRBJ2-7, is KAGVTQTPRYLIKTRGQQVTLSCSPISGHRSVSWYQQTPGQGLQFLFEYFSETQRNKGNFPGRFSGRQFSNSRSEMNVSTLELGDSALYLCASSLTGPNPRGQYFGPGTRLTVT.

A few counts support this clonotype. The rearrangement uses TRBV9 and TRBJ2-5; perhaps TRBD2 as D (6 bases). The germline gives CDR1 SGDLS, CDR2 YYNGEE. V lost 4 bases and J lost 2, with 9 bases in between. This CDR3 region has 13 residues. The CDR3 here is CASSTSLQETQYF. CDR3 nucleotide sequence: TGTGCCAGCAGCACTAGCCTACAAGAGACCCAGTACTTC.

The sample holds many counts of this clonotype. The V and J genes are TRBV20-1 and TRBJ2-1; tentatively, D is TRBD2 (6 bases). The germline V gene encodes CDR1 DFQATT and CDR2 SNEGSKA (reference sequence). V lost 6 bases and J lost 3, with 6 bases in between. This CDR3 is built from 11 residues. In DNA form, the CDR3 reads TGCAGTGCCGGGAGCTACAATGAGCAGTTCTTC. It translates to CSAGSYNEQFF.

This clonotype has ten or more counts. The rearrangement joins TRBV29-1 to TRBJ2-1; D is unclear. This CDR3 region has 14 residues. Germline CDR1 and CDR2: SQVTM and ANQGSEA. V was shortened by 4 bases and J by 0 bases, with 10 bases between the two germline ends. In nucleotides, the CDR3 is TGCAGCGTTGTGGGGATAAGCTCCTACAATGAGCAGTTCTTC. Translation: CSVVGISSYNEQFF.

The chain uses TRBV6-1 and TRBJ1-2; the match to TRBD1 covers 8 bases. CDR1 is MNHNS and CDR2 is SASEGT in the germline V gene. This CDR3 spans 15 amino acids. The trim removed 3 bases at V and 4 bases at J, leaving 7 bases unmatched. The CDR3 nucleotides are TGTGCCAGCAGTGACCAGGGGGCGCGAGTCTATGGCTACACCTTC. It translates to CASSDQGARVYGYTF.

This clonotype was seen a handful of times. The CDR3 DNA sequence: TGCAGCGTTGAAGATGGCCCGGGAGTATATTTT. Translated: CSVEDGPGVYF. The V call is TRBV29-1, the J call TRBJ1-3; D is unresolved. CDR3 length: 11 residues. Germline V lookup: CDR1 SQVTM, CDR2 ANQGSEA. The V gene lost 0 bases and the J gene lost 14 bases, with 11 bases spanning the gap.

The chain has TRBV28 and TRBJ2-1, with D hard to call. The germline gives CDR1 MDHEN, CDR2 SYDVKM. The CDR3 sequence is 11 residues long. Trimming stripped 7 bases from V and 8 bases from J, with 9 bases between. The CDR3 DNA is TGTGCCAGCACGTTGGGGTATGAGCAGTTCTTC. It specifies CASTLGYEQFF.

This clonotype was observed a few times. This sequence joins TRBV20-1 and TRBJ1-2; D possibly corresponds to TRBD1 (5 bases). This CDR3 region has 13 residues. V was pared by 3 bases and J by 7 bases, with 15 bases between. Germline V CDR1 and CDR2: DFQATT, SNEGSKA (reference sequence). Written as DNA, the CDR3 is TGCAGTGCTAGGGACCCACGCAGGGTTGGCTACACCTTC. Its protein product is CSARDPRRVGYTF.

This chain connects TRBV12-3 or TRBV12-4 to TRBJ2-7; no clear D gene. The CDR3 is 16 residues long. Trimming took 7 bases from V and 3 from J, leaving 22 bases between them. As DNA, the CDR3 is TGTGCCAGCACCCGAGTCGCCGAGGCCACCTACTACGAGCAGTACTTC. Translated: CASTRVAEATYYEQYF.

The genes are TRBV5-1 and TRBJ2-1; no clear D. Germline values: CDR1 SGHRS, CDR2 YFSETQ. The CDR3 contains 13 residues. V gave up 0 bases and J gave up 9 bases, with 10 bases separating them. DNA of the CDR3: TGCGCCAGCAGCTTGGAAGGGCCGGGTGAGCAGTTCTTC. Translated, it gives CASSLEGPGEQFF.

The chain employs TRBV6-1 and TRBJ1-5, with 9 bases lining up with TRBD1. With 5 bases clipped from V and 3 bases from J, the junction kept 8 bases outside the gene matches. The CDR3 sequence is 16 residues long. Germline lookup yields CDR1 MNHNS and CDR2 SASEGT. In DNA form, the CDR3 reads TGTGCCAGCAGTCCATCAGGACAGGGGTTCAATCAGCCCCAGCATTTT. Its protein is CASSPSGQGFNQPQHF.

In nucleotides, the CDR3 is TGCGCCAGCAGCAGGGAATTGTCCCCGGGGGAGACCCAGTACTTC. As protein: CASSRELSPGETQYF. The chain combines TRBV5-1 with TRBJ2-5, with D possibly matching TRBD2 (5 bases). CDR3 length: 15 amino acids. V was pared by 4 bases and J by 5 bases, with 18 bases between. Germline V gene data show CDR1 as SGHRS and CDR2 as YFSETQ. The full variable domain, with the rest looked up from reference TRBV5-1 and TRBJ2-5, is KAGVTQTPRYLIKTRGQQVTLSCSPISGHRSVSWYQQTPGQGLQFLFEYFSETQRNKGNFPGRFSGRQFSNSRSEMNVSTLELGDSALYLCASSRELSPGETQYFGPGTRLLVL.

The chain joins TRBV12-3 or TRBV12-4 to TRBJ1-5; D remains unclear. The CDR3 has 13 residues. Trimming took 6 bases from V and 4 from J, leaving 10 bases between them. CDR3 protein: CASSGWENQPQHF. The CDR3 DNA reads as TGTGCCAGCAGCGGGTGGGAGAATCAGCCCCAGCATTTT.

This clonotype was found a few times. V is TRBV10-3 and J is TRBJ2-7; no clear D. Looked up from germline, CDR1 is ENHRY and CDR2 is SYGVKD. Trimming removed 4 bases from V and 7 bases from J, with 14 bases in between. The CDR3 loop spans 13 amino acids. CDR3 amino acids: CAISAPLDFEQYF. Here the CDR3 DNA reads TGTGCCATCAGTGCCCCGTTGGATTTTGAGCAGTACTTC.

This rearrangement joins TRBV10-1 to TRBJ1-1, with TRBD1 as a possible D gene (6 bases). Trimming took off 10 bases at V and 1 base at J, with 13 bases between the two ends. The CDR3 runs 13 residues. The germline gives CDR1 WNHNN, CDR2 SYGVQD (reference sequence). The DNA for the CDR3 is TGCGCCATCTGGACAGCCGGGAACACTGAAGCTTTCTTT. Translating it yields CAIWTAGNTEAFF.

The V gene is TRBV7-8, the J gene TRBJ2-3; D remains ambiguous. Trimming pared 1 base from V and 1 base from J, leaving 6 bases between. Germline values: CDR1 SGHVS, CDR2 FQNEAQ. This CDR3 has 14 residues. The CDR3 DNA follows: TGTGCCAGCAGCTTAGTGGACGGCACAGATACGCAGTATTTT. Translating gives CASSLVDGTDTQYF.

This chain joins TRBV5-1 and TRBJ2-7; 8 bases fit TRBD1. Germline V gene data show CDR1 as SGHRS and CDR2 as YFSETQ. CDR3 length: 14 residues. The junction had 5 bases not matched to a gene; V was cut back by 3 bases and J by 3 bases. CDR3 bases: TGCGCCAGCAGCTGGGACAGGACAGACTACGAGCAGTACTTC. Translated, it gives CASSWDRTDYEQYF.

The chain has TRBV11-2 and TRBJ2-3, with D possibly being TRBD2 (6 bases). V was shortened by 5 bases and J by 2 bases, with 14 bases between the two germline ends. The germline gives CDR1 SGHAT, CDR2 FQNNGV. The CDR3 has 15 residues. The CDR3 DNA follows: TGTGCCAGCAGCCGATTCCGGGGGTCCACAGATACGCAGTATTTT. Translated, it gives CASSRFRGSTDTQYF.